The entry that follows covers one T cell receptor beta chain sequence. The data originate from a study of blood T cell repertoires in COVID-19. Looking at the study overall: Both acute and convalescent COVID-19 samples were obtained from the United States, Italy and Spain. From T cells, B-cell-depleted T cells, or PBMCs came the material, which was cDNA or gDNA.

The CDR3 consists of 13 residues. Germline V CDR1 and CDR2: MNHNS, SASEGT. Original data processing: For nucleated cells, counts were estimated from reference gene primer amplification. Sequencing was performed with immunoSEQ multiplex PCR; in TCRdb, only in-frame clones are kept and a portion is missing. V, J and clone size derive from that table, while D and trimming were established from the DNA sequence. In the table there are about 65,000 clones, approximately 93% of which are singletons. The sample was peripheral blood. The chain couples TRBV6-1 to TRBJ2-7, with D tentatively TRBD2 (5 bases). This TCR derives from a man in his 70s with active COVID-19. This chain's CDR3 is CASSEKGRVRVGV. CDR3 sequence (DNA): TGTGCCAGCAGTGAGAAAGGGAGAGTTCGTGTAGGGGTC.